This T cell receptor (beta chain) was obtained from a study of blood T cell repertoires in COVID-19. Overall study: Whether acute or convalescent, the COVID-19 samples came from the United States, Italy and Spain. PBMCs, B-cell-depleted T cells, or T cells provided the cDNA or gDNA that made up the material.

Source study methods: Estimates of nucleated cell counts were drawn from the amplification of reference gene primers. The data were produced by immunoSEQ multiplex PCR, yet TCRdb's version contains in-frame clones alone and is incomplete. The V and J calls and clone size were taken over from that table, and D and trimming were inferred from the DNA. The table has 40,000 to 50,000 clones, more than 75% seen once. The sequenced sample was peripheral blood. The clonotype was recovered from a man in his 70s with active or convalescent COVID-19.

For the CDR3, the DNA is TGTGCCAGTAGTCTACAGGGAATTGAGTACGAGCAGTACTTC. The encoded protein is CASSLQGIEYEQYF. V usage is TRBV19 and J usage is TRBJ2-7; D is perhaps TRBD1 (6 bases). Trimming took 5 bases from V and 4 from J, leaving 15 bases between them. This CDR3 has 14 amino acids. The V gene's germline CDR1 is LNHDA and CDR2 SQIVND (reference sequence).